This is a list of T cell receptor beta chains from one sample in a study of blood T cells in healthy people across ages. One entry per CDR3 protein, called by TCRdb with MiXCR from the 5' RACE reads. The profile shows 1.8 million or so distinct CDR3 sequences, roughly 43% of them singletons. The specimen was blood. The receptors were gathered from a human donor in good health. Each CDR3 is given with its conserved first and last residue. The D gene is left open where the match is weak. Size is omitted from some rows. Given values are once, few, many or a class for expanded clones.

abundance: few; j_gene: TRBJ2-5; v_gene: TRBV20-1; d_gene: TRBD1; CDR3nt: TGCAGTGCCCCGAGGGGGACAGGGGGAGAGACCCAGTACTTC; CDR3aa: CSAPRGTGGETQYF
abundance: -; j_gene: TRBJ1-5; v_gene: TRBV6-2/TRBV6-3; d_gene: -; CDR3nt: TGTGCCAGCAGTGACAGACATCCGATCAGCAATCAGCCCCAGCATTTT; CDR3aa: CASSDRHPISNQPQHF
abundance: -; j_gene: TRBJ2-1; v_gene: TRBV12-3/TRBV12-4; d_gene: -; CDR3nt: TGTGCCAGCAGTTGGATGTCGAGTTACAATGAGCAGTTCTTC; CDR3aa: CASSWMSSYNEQFF
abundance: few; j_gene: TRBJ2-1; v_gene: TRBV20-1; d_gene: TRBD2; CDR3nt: TGCAGTGCTAGAGATAGGTGGGAGGGAAACTTCTACAATGAGCAGTTCTTC; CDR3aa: CSARDRWEGNFYNEQFF
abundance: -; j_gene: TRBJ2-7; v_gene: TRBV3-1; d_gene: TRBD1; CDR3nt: TGTGCCAGCAGCCAACCACTGACAGGGGTAACCTACGAGCAGTACTTC; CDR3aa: CASSQPLTGVTYEQYF
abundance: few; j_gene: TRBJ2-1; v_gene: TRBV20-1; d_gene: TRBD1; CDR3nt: TGCAGTGCTAGTGGACAGGCCGATGGAGAGCAGTTCTTC; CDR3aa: CSASGQADGEQFF
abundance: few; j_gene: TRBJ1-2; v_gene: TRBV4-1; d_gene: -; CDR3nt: TGCGCCAGCAGCCAAACCGCACCCTTTGATGGCTACACCTTC; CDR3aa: CASSQTAPFDGYTF
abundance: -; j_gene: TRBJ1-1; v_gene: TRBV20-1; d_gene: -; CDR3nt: TGCAGTGCTAGGTACCTCAGGGAAACTGAAGCTTTCTTT; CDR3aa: CSARYLRETEAFF
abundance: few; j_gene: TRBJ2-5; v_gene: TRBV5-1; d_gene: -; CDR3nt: TGCGCCAGCAGCTTGGGGTGGGGAGAGACCCAGTACTTC; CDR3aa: CASSLGWGETQYF
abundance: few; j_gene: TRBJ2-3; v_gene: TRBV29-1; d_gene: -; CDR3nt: TGCAGCGCCGAAGAAGGGGGAATAGATACGCAGTATTTT; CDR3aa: CSAEEGGIDTQYF